These 6 T cell receptor gamma chains were all obtained from the same sample, sequenced in a study of intestinal T cells in coeliac disease. For each case, the template was genomic DNA from ten roughly 4.6-µm formalin-fixed paraffin-embedded scrolls. LymphoTrack primers amplified TRG sequences from about 200 ng of biopsy DNA. With CATT, TCRdb re-called clones from the multiplex PCR reads. The repertoire has over 600 gamma-chain clones, more than 45% of them found once; the top ten carry approximately 24%. The sequenced sample was a duodenal biopsy. The receptors were sampled from a human donor with celiac disease.

This clone ranks as large. The genes are TRGV11 and TRGJP1. TRGV11 is reported as an ORF; its role is uncertain. The length of the CDR3 is 20 residues. V lost 0 bases, J lost 0 bases, and 13 bases stayed unmatched. As DNA, the CDR3 is TGTGCCTGCTGGATTAGGCACGTCGCAACGTCTCATACCACTGGTTGGTTCAAGATATTT. Translation gives CACWIRHVATSHTTGWFKIF.

Of note for this clone: This may be a read error: a much more frequent sequence differs by one nucleotide. The chain recombines TRGV3 with TRGJ1 or TRGJ2. V shed 0 bases and J 4 bases; nucleotides not matched to a gene: 30. CDR1 and CDR2 from the germline V gene are VTNTFY and YDVSTARD (reference sequence). The CDR3 consists of 22 residues. The CDR3 is CATWDRSHRTTILNPLYYKKLF. The CDR3 DNA is TGTGCCACCTGGGACAGGTCCCATCGAACCACAATACTTAACCCCCTATATTATAAGAAACTCTTT.

In the case of this clone: A far larger clone is one base from this, pointing to a likely read error. Other DNA sequences within the sample encode an identical CDR3. This chain connects TRGV3 to TRGJ1 or TRGJ2. From germline, CDR1 is VTNTFY and CDR2 YDVSTARD (reference sequence). The CDR3 length is 14 residues. CDR3 residues: CATWDSSSYYKKLF. The DNA of the CDR3 is TGTGCCACCTGGGACAGTTCTAGTTATTATAAGAAACTCTTC.

A remark on this clone: A much larger clone is a single base away; this may be a read error. This rearrangement joins TRGV9 to TRGJ1 or TRGJ2. Germline values: CDR1 GITISATS, CDR2 ISYDGTV (reference sequence). The CDR3 loop spans 14 amino acids. The CDR3 sequence is CALWEIPRNYKKLF. The DNA of the CDR3 is TGTGCCTTGTGGGAGATACCAAGGAATTATAAGAAACTCTTC.

By share, this clone ranks as large (0.1 to 1%). The chain recombines TRGV3 with TRGJ1 or TRGJ2. V dropped 0 bases and J dropped 2; count of bases not matched to a gene: 4. This CDR3 region has 14 residues. Germline CDR1 is VTNTFY and CDR2 is YDVSTARD (reference sequence). The CDR3 nucleotides read TGTGCCACCTGGGACAGGCCAGATTATTATAAGAAACTCTTT. Translating gives CATWDRPDYYKKLF.

This clone turned up a few times. This rearrangement joins TRGV10 to TRGJ1 or TRGJ2. TRGV10 is filed as an ORF, its function uncertain. The CDR3 covers 13 residues. V lost 8 bases and J lost 7; bases outside the gene matches: 12. This chain's CDR3 is CAAWGYGGYKKLF. The CDR3 DNA is TGTGCTGCGTGGGGATATGGGGGCTATAAGAAACTCTTT.